One sample yielded the 14 T cell receptor beta chains listed below, sequenced in a study of T cell changes during pregnancy in multiple sclerosis. Only in-frame clones appear in the TCRdb table, and some are missing; sequencing was by immunoSEQ multiplex PCR. The sample carries tens of thousands of clones, around 93% recorded once. Here the sequenced sample was CD4+ T cells from peripheral blood mononuclear cells, taken after pregnancy. The receptors derive from a female donor with multiple sclerosis, enrolled in a pregnancy study.

The chain couples TRBV7-9 to TRBJ1-3; D is uncertain. Germline V CDR1 and CDR2: SEHNR, FQNEAQ (reference sequence). The CDR3 runs 16 residues. The V gene lost 5 bases and the J gene lost 0 bases, with 14 bases spanning the gap. The CDR3 sequence: CASSQTRFSSGNTIYF. In nucleotides, the CDR3 is TGTGCCAGCAGCCAGACTAGATTTAGCTCTGGAAACACCATATATTTT.

This clone occurred once. The chain combines TRBV15 with TRBJ2-1, with a weak D call TRBD1 (5 bases). Germline loops: CDR1 LNHNV, CDR2 YYDKDF (reference sequence). Trimming cost V 0 bases and J 5 bases, with 11 bases left between them. This CDR3 has 15 residues. CDR3 sequence (DNA): TGTGCCACCAGCAGAGACAGGGTTCTCGACAATGAGCAGTTCTTC. Translated, it gives CATSRDRVLDNEQFF. Together with reference TRBV15 and TRBJ2-1, the CDR3 gives the full variable domain: DAMVIQNPRYQVTQFGKPVTLSCSQTLNHNVMYWYQQKSSQAPKLLFHYYDKDFNNEADTPDNFQSRRPNTSFCFLDIRSPGLGDTAMYLCATSRDRVLDNEQFFGPGTRLTVL.

V and J are TRBV10-3 and TRBJ2-3, with D perhaps matching TRBD1 (6 bases). V was cut by 2 bases and J by 10 bases, with 19 bases left in between. CDR1 and CDR2 from the germline V gene are ENHRY and SYGVKD. The CDR3 has 15 residues. The CDR3 bases are TGTGCCATCAGTGAGGGTACAGGGAAGGGGCGGGCGCAGTATTTT. This codes for CAISEGTGKGRAQYF.

The J gene is TRBJ2-1, the V gene TRBV9; 7 bases align to TRBD2. The V and J ends lost 3 bases and 2 bases, in that order; junction bases with no gene match: 5. Germline V gene sequence: CDR1 SGDLS, CDR2 YYNGEE. This CDR3 is built from 15 residues. CDR3 DNA sequence: TGTGCCAGCAGCGCCCGGGAGGCCCCCTACAATGAGCAGTTCTTC. Its protein is CASSAREAPYNEQFF.

The V gene is TRBV6-5, the J gene TRBJ1-1; D ambiguous. Trimming cost V 6 bases and J 0 bases, with 8 bases left between them. Looked up from germline, CDR1 is MNHEY and CDR2 is SVGAGI. The CDR3 consists of 13 residues. The CDR3 bases are TGTGCCAGCAGCTGGAGGGTGAACACTGAAGCTTTCTTT. Residues: CASSWRVNTEAFF.

The V call is TRBV5-1, the J call TRBJ1-4; TRBD1 might be the D (6 bases). The CDR3 runs to 14 residues. Per germline, CDR1 SGHRS and CDR2 YFSETQ. V was trimmed by 4 bases and J by 2 bases, leaving 9 bases between them. CDR3 nucleotides: TGCGCCAGCAGCCACACAGGGACTAATGAAAAACTGTTTTTT. Amino acid sequence: CASSHTGTNEKLFF. The full variable domain, rest sourced from reference TRBV5-1 and TRBJ1-4, is KAGVTQTPRYLIKTRGQQVTLSCSPISGHRSVSWYQQTPGQGLQFLFEYFSETQRNKGNFPGRFSGRQFSNSRSEMNVSTLELGDSALYLCASSHTGTNEKLFFGSGTQLSVL.

The V and J genes are TRBV10-2 and TRBJ2-7; possible D gene TRBD1, 6 bases. From germline, CDR1 is WSHSY and CDR2 SAAADI. With 5 bases removed from V and 0 bases from J, the gap between germline ends came to 11 bases. The CDR3 runs to 14 residues. The CDR3 is CASSSTGSSYEQYF. In DNA, the CDR3 is TGCGCCAGCAGTTCGACAGGCAGCTCCTACGAGCAGTACTTC.

This rearrangement joins TRBV19 to TRBJ2-1; 9 bases fit TRBD2. Germline CDR1 and CDR2: LNHDA and SQIVND (reference sequence). V lost 1 base to trimming and J lost 15 bases; unmatched junction nucleotides: 10. This CDR3 comprises 14 residues. CDR3 sequence: CASSIVEAGGPRFF. The CDR3 DNA follows: TGTGCCAGTAGTATAGTCGAGGCGGGAGGGCCGCGGTTCTTC.

This clone was seen a handful of times. The genes are TRBV18 and TRBJ1-2; a possible D gene is TRBD1 (6 bases). This CDR3 is 14 amino acids long. With 3 bases removed from V and 5 bases from J, the gap between germline ends came to 13 bases. The V gene's germline CDR1 is KGHSH and CDR2 LQKENI. For the CDR3, the DNA is TGTGCCAGCTCACCCCCCGGCAGGGGATATGGCTACACCTTC. Protein product: CASSPPGRGYGYTF.

This chain joins TRBV7-2 and TRBJ2-3; a possible D gene is TRBD2 (6 bases). Germline V gives CDR1 SGHTA, CDR2 FQGNSA. V was trimmed by 0 bases and J by 0 bases, leaving 13 bases between them. This CDR3 region has 17 residues. CDR3 in amino acids: CASSLASGGWSTDTQYF. The CDR3 DNA reads TGTGCCAGCAGCTTAGCGAGTGGAGGGTGGAGCACAGATACGCAGTATTTT. The full variable domain, in which reference TRBV7-2 and TRBJ2-3 provide the parts outside the CDR3, is GAGVSQSPSNKVTEKGKDVELRCDPISGHTALYWYRQSLGQGLEFLIYFQGNSAPDKSGLPSDRFSAERTGGSVSTLTIQRTQQEDSAVYLCASSLASGGWSTDTQYFGPGTRLTVL.

This chain's CDR3 is CASSVRQGTDTQYF. In DNA form, the CDR3 reads TGTGCCAGTAGTGTACGACAGGGGACAGATACGCAGTATTTT. The J gene is TRBJ2-3, the V gene TRBV19; 8 nucleotides agree with TRBD1. CDR1 and CDR2 from the germline V gene are LNHDA and SQIVND (reference sequence). This CDR3 spans 14 amino acids. The J segment lost 3 bases and the V segment lost 5 bases, leaving 4 bases of the junction unmatched.

This rearrangement joins TRBV19 to TRBJ1-5, with TRBD1 matching over 10 bases. Germline values: CDR1 LNHDA, CDR2 SQIVND (reference sequence). This CDR3 contains 15 residues. V was clipped by 7 bases and J by 3 bases; unmatched bases: 6. The CDR3 reads CASTIRQGANQPQHF. The CDR3 coding sequence is TGTGCCAGTACCATTAGACAGGGGGCCAATCAGCCCCAGCATTTT.

The chain is built from TRBV4-3 and TRBJ2-1; weak D call: TRBD2 (5 bases). Germline V gene sequence: CDR1 LGHNA, CDR2 YSLEER. V gave up 2 bases and J gave up 8 bases, with 10 bases separating them. The CDR3 loop spans 13 amino acids. The CDR3 DNA reads as TGCGCCAGCAGCCAACGGAGGTTCGATGAGCAGTTCTTC. Its protein is CASSQRRFDEQFF.

The chain recombines TRBV7-9 with TRBJ2-3; TRBD1 might be the D (5 bases). The CDR3 runs to 14 residues. V was shortened by 1 base and J by 4 bases, with 9 bases between the two germline ends. Per germline, CDR1 SEHNR and CDR2 FQNEAQ (reference sequence). The CDR3, as DNA: TGTGCCAGCAGCTTAGGGGCAGGGTCAGATACGCAGTATTTT. Encoded protein: CASSLGAGSDTQYF.